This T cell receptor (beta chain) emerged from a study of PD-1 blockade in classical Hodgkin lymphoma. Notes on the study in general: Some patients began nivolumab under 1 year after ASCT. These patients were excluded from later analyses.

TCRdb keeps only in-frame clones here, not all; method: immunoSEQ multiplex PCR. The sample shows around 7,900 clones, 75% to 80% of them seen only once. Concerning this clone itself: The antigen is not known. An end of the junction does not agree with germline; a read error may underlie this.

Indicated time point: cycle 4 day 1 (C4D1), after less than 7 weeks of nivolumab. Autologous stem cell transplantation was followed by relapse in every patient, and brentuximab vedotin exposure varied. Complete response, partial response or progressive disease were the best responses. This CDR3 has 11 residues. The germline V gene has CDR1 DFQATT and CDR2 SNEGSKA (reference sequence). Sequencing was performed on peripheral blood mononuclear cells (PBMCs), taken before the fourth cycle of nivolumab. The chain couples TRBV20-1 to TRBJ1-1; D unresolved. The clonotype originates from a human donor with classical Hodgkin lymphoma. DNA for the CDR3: TGCAGTGTTAGAGACCCCAATGAAGCTTTCTTT. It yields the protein CSVRDPNEAFF.